The 2 T cell receptor beta chains presented below share a single source sample, sequenced in a study of regulatory T cells in long-lasting Graves disease. TCR beta libraries were built with iRepertoire HTBI primers and Arm-PCR of CDR3 regions. Each CDR3 protein is one row after TCRdb ran MiXCR on the multiplex PCR reads. The sample holds a few hundred thousand distinct CDR3 sequences, around 17% seen once. Documented time point: newly diagnosed GD, antithyroid drugs for less than 3 months. The TCR library was made from RNA extracted from PBMCs. These sequences were also reported in another study, on T cells in Graves' hyperthyroidism and ophthalmopathy.

Sequences were derived from peripheral blood mononuclear cells (PBMCs), sampled at new diagnosis, from a patient treated with antithyroid drugs. The receptors shown here come from a man in his forties or fifties with Graves disease.

This clonotype was counted only a few times. The chain has TRBV5-4 and TRBJ2-7; 9 nucleotides agree with TRBD2. V was pared by 4 bases and J by 0 bases, with 11 bases of the junction left unmatched. Per the germline V gene, CDR1 is SGHNT and CDR2 is YYREEE (reference sequence). This CDR3 is built from 17 residues. In DNA, the CDR3 is TGTGCCAGCAGCGGGACCAGCGGGGGGCCGAGCTCCTACGAGCAGTACTTC. Translation gives CASSGTSGGPSSYEQYF.

This clonotype was observed a few times. The chain uses TRBV20-1 and TRBJ1-5; 7 positions match TRBD1. V gave up 3 bases and J gave up 0 bases; unmatched junction bases: 8. This CDR3 spans 16 amino acids. Germline CDR1 reads DFQATT; CDR2 reads SNEGSKA (reference sequence). CDR3 nucleotide sequence: TGCAGTGCTAGGGACTCGACAGGGCTTAGCAATCAGCCCCAGCATTTT. Translating it yields CSARDSTGLSNQPQHF.